The 16 T cell receptor beta chains below were found in one sample sequenced in a study of Ad26.COV2.S vaccination and SARS-CoV-2 variants. Data came from immunoSEQ multiplex PCR; TCRdb stores just in-frame clones and leaves some out. The sample holds about 680,000 clones, 89% seen once. Treatment: some 20 received Ad26.COV2.S at low or high dose, single or two shots; a few received placebo; per-sample allocation not given. The study sampled participants on day 63 after the first vaccine or placebo injection. Sequencing used peripheral blood, obtained in a trial of Ad26.COV2.S vaccine versus placebo. These receptors all stem from a person aged 18 to 65 who received the Ad26.COV2.S COVID-19 vaccine or a placebo.

J is TRBJ2-2 and V is TRBV7-2; weak D call: TRBD1 (6 bases). In germline, CDR1 is SGHTA, CDR2 FQGNSA. V was clipped by 1 base and J by 4 bases, with 10 bases between them. The CDR3 has 15 amino acids. CDR3 sequence (DNA): TGTGCCAGCAGCTTAGAGGGACACCTCACCGGGGAGCTGTTTTTT. Encoded protein: CASSLEGHLTGELFF.

The chain links TRBV13 to TRBJ2-7, with TRBD2 matching over 9 bases. V shed 3 bases, J shed 3 bases, and the junction held 3 bases outside the gene matches. There are 14 residues in the CDR3. Germline CDR1 PRHDT, CDR2 FYEKMQ (reference sequence). The CDR3 region is CASSFRTSDYEQYF. In DNA form, the CDR3 reads TGTGCCAGCAGCTTCAGGACTAGCGACTACGAGCAGTACTTC.

This sequence joins TRBV30 and TRBJ1-6; TRBD1 aligns across 7 bases. Germline V gene sequence: CDR1 GTSNPN, CDR2 SVGIG (reference sequence). Trimming cost V 3 bases and J 6 bases; bases outside gene matches: 5. The CDR3 has 14 residues. CDR3 residues: CAWSVGTANSPLHF. The CDR3, as DNA: TGTGCCTGGAGCGTCGGGACAGCTAATTCACCCCTCCACTTT. The variable domain in full, with the rest retrieved from reference TRBV30 and TRBJ1-6, is SQTIHQWPATLVQPVGSPLSLECTVEGTSNPNLYWYRQAAGRGLQLLFYSVGIGQISSEVPQNLSASRPQDRQFILSSKKLLLSDSGFYLCAWSVGTANSPLHFGNGTRLTVT.

V gene TRBV12-3 or TRBV12-4 combines with J gene TRBJ2-3; D call uncertain. Trimming stripped 10 bases from V and 2 bases from J, with 10 bases between. The CDR3 spans 12 residues. The CDR3 here is CATSGITDTQYF. The CDR3 DNA is TGTGCCACTTCTGGAATCACAGATACGCAGTATTTT.

The genes are TRBV7-2 and TRBJ1-1; D is perhaps TRBD1 (6 bases). The CDR3 is 13 residues long. Germline assignment: CDR1 SGHTA and CDR2 FQGNSA. The V end was cut by 6 bases, the J end by 4 bases, with 12 bases between. In nucleotides, the CDR3 is TGTGCCAGCAGTTTTATAGGGGGCACTGAAGCTTTCTTT. Protein sequence: CASSFIGGTEAFF.

The CDR3 loop reads CASSLATGGYEQYF. The CDR3 DNA follows: TGTGCCAGCAGCTTAGCGACAGGAGGATACGAGCAGTACTTC. The chain uses TRBV7-9 and TRBJ2-7, with D perhaps matching TRBD1 (6 bases). This CDR3 contains 14 residues. The germline V and J ends were trimmed by 0 bases and 4 bases, with 10 bases remaining between them. Germline CDR1 is SEHNR and CDR2 is FQNEAQ (reference sequence).

The rearrangement joins TRBV9 to TRBJ2-1; D uncertain. V was clipped by 5 bases and J by 0 bases, with 15 bases between them. CDR3 length: 16 residues. From germline, CDR1 is SGDLS and CDR2 YYNGEE. This CDR3 is CASSASHGSSYNEQFF. As DNA, the CDR3 is TGTGCCAGCAGTGCCTCCCACGGGTCCTCCTACAATGAGCAGTTCTTC.

This clone was recorded once. V gene TRBV7-2 combines with J gene TRBJ1-5, with D possibly being TRBD1 (5 bases). The ends were cut back, 6 bases at V and 7 bases at J, with 19 bases in the middle. From germline, CDR1 is SGHTA and CDR2 FQGNSA. CDR3 length equals 15 residues. DNA of the CDR3: TGTGCCAGCAGTCCGAACGGGGGTAGCGGACAGCCCCAGCATTTT. Its translation is CASSPNGGSGQPQHF.

As concerns this clone: Other DNA sequences in this specimen translate into the identical CDR3. V usage is TRBV30 and J usage is TRBJ1-5; D is undetermined. The CDR3 has 13 amino acids. Deletions cut 2 bases from V and 0 bases from J, with 5 bases between. Germline values: CDR1 GTSNPN, CDR2 SVGIG (reference sequence). The CDR3 here is CAWSPDSNQPQHF. The CDR3 coding sequence is TGTGCCTGGAGTCCCGATAGCAATCAGCCCCAGCATTTT.

The rearrangement uses TRBV18 and TRBJ1-3; 8 bases align to TRBD1. The CDR3 loop spans 14 amino acids. The V segment lost 4 bases and the J segment 7 bases; nucleotides outside the gene matches: 6. Germline V lookup: CDR1 KGHSH, CDR2 LQKENI. The CDR3 DNA reads TGTGCCAGCTCACAGGACAGGGTTATGAACACCATATATTTT. This gives the protein CASSQDRVMNTIYF.

The rearrangement links TRBV30 to TRBJ1-3, with D perhaps TRBD1 (5 bases). The CDR3 is 13 residues long. The germline V gene encodes CDR1 GTSNPN and CDR2 SVGIG (reference sequence). Trimming removed 3 bases from V and 2 bases from J, with 8 bases in between. CDR3: CAWSGAAGNTIYF. The CDR3 region has the DNA TGTGCCTGGAGCGGGGCAGCTGGAAACACCATATATTTT. Combining the CDR3 with reference TRBV30 and TRBJ1-3 gives the whole variable domain SQTIHQWPATLVQPVGSPLSLECTVEGTSNPNLYWYRQAAGRGLQLLFYSVGIGQISSEVPQNLSASRPQDRQFILSSKKLLLSDSGFYLCAWSGAAGNTIYFGEGSWLTVV.

The chain joins TRBV4-1 to TRBJ1-2; D may be TRBD1 (5 bases). Germline CDR1 is MGHRA and CDR2 is YSYEKL. This CDR3 spans 14 amino acids. V was trimmed by 5 bases and J by 8 bases, leaving 18 bases between them. In DNA form, the CDR3 reads TGCGCCAGCAGCGTCCTCGACATCCGGGGCGGCTACACCTTC. Its protein product is CASSVLDIRGGYTF.

CDR3 region: CSARPNADTQYF. Written as DNA, the CDR3 is TGCAGCGCCCGACCCAACGCAGATACGCAGTATTTT. The chain has TRBV29-1 and TRBJ2-3; D unresolved. Germline values: CDR1 SQVTM, CDR2 ANQGSEA. This CDR3 contains 12 residues. V was pared by 7 bases and J by 4 bases, with 12 bases between.

The chain carries TRBV18 and TRBJ2-2; maybe TRBD2 (6 bases). The germline V gene has CDR1 KGHSH and CDR2 LQKENI. Trimming took 4 bases from V and 7 from J, leaving 16 bases between them. The CDR3 length is 15 residues. As DNA, the CDR3 is TGTGCCAGCTCACGACCGGGAGTCACCAGCGGGGAGCTGTTTTTT. This sequence encodes CASSRPGVTSGELFF.

In this sample, this clone turned up a few times. The genes are TRBV19 and TRBJ2-2, with D uncertain. CDR1 is LNHDA, CDR2 SQIVND, per germline (reference sequence). The CDR3 runs 12 residues. The germline V and J ends were trimmed by 6 bases and 7 bases, with 9 bases remaining between them. The chain's CDR3 is CASRDWGGELFF. The CDR3 bases are TGTGCCAGTAGAGATTGGGGCGGGGAGCTGTTTTTT.

V is TRBV7-2 and J is TRBJ2-2; TRBD2 agrees at 7 bases. After removal of 0 bases from V and 7 bases from J, the junction contained 5 bases not matched to a gene. Germline V gene lookup returns CDR1 SGHTA and CDR2 FQGNSA. The CDR3 sequence is 15 residues long. CDR3 protein: CASSLAAGSGGELFF. The CDR3 DNA reads TGTGCCAGCAGCTTAGCAGCGGGATCGGGCGGGGAGCTGTTTTTT.